This TCR beta chain was profiled in a study of regulatory T cells in long-lasting Graves disease. Study-level findings and limits: Shared public clonotypes totalled roughly 2,500 in persistent patients, compared with 966 in new patients.

V was pared by 7 bases and J by 3 bases, with 15 bases between. Germline V gene sequence: CDR1 MNHNS, CDR2 SASEGT. The CDR3 consists of 14 residues. Time point meaning: persistent/refractory GD, antithyroid drugs over 5 years with positive TRAb. PBMC RNA was the source of the TCR library. This clonotype occurred many times. The antigen is unknown. Researchers made TCR beta libraries by using iRepertoire HTBI primers and running Arm-PCR on CDR3 regions. MiXCR, run by TCRdb on the multiplex PCR reads, gives a single entry per CDR3 protein. Of hundreds of thousands of distinct CDR3 sequences in the sample, less than 25% were seen once.

Sequenced material: peripheral blood mononuclear cells (PBMCs), taken when the disease was refractory, from a patient treated with antithyroid drugs. This receptor was taken from a female donor with Graves disease. This chain links TRBV6-1 with TRBJ1-1; D is ambiguous. This CDR3 is CASTPRRAYTEAFF. The CDR3 DNA sequence: TGTGCCAGCACCCCCAGACGGGCGTACACTGAAGCTTTCTTT.